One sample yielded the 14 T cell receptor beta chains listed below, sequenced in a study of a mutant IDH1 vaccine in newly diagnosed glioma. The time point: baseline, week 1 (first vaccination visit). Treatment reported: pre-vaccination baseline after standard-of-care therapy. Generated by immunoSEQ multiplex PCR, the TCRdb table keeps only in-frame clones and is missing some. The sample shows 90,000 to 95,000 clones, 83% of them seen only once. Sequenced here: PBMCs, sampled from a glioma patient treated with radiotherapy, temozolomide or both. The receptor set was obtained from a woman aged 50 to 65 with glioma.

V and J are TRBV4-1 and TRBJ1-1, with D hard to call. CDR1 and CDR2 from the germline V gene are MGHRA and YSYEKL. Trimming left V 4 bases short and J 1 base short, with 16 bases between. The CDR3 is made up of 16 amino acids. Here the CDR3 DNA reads TGCGCCAGCAGCCTTCAAAGTGGGGTAAAGAACACTGAAGCTTTCTTT. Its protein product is CASSLQSGVKNTEAFF.

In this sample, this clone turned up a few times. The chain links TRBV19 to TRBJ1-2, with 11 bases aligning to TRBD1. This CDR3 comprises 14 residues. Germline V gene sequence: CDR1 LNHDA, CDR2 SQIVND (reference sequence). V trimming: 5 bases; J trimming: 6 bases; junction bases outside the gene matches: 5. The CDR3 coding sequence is TGTGCCAGTAGTGGACAGGGGGCAGGGGATGGCTACACCTTC. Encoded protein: CASSGQGAGDGYTF.

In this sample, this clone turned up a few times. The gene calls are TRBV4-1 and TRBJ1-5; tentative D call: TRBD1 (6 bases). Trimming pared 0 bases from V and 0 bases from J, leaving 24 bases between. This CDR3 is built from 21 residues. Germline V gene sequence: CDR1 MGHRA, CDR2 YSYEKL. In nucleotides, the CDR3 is TGCGCCAGCAGCCAAGATCTAAACCGGGACAAATATCCTCATAGCAATCAGCCCCAGCATTTT. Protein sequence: CASSQDLNRDKYPHSNQPQHF.

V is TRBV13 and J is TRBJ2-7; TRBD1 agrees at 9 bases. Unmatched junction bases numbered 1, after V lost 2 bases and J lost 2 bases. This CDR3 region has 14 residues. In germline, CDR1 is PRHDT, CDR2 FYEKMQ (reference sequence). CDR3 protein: CASSLRDRAYEQYF. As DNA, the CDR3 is TGTGCCAGCAGCTTACGGGACAGGGCCTACGAGCAGTACTTC. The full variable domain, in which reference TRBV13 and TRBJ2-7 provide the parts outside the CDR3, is AAGVIQSPRHLIKEKRETATLKCYPIPRHDTVYWYQQGPGQDPQFLISFYEKMQSDKGSIPDRFSAQQFSDYHSELNMSSLELGDSALYFCASSLRDRAYEQYFGPGTRLTVT.

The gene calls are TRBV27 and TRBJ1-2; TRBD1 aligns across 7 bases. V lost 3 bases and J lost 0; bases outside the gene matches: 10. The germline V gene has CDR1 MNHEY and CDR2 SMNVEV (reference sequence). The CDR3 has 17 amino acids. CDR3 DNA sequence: TGTGCCAGCAGTTTGAGGGGACAGACCACATCTAACTATGGCTACACCTTC. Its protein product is CASSLRGQTTSNYGYTF.

For the CDR3, the DNA is TGTGCCAGCAGCCCGACTGAAGCTTTCTTT. Its protein is CASSPTEAFF. The chain joins TRBV9 to TRBJ1-1; D remains ambiguous. V lost 4 bases, J lost 5 bases, and 3 bases lay in between. This CDR3 region has 10 residues. The germline V gene has CDR1 SGDLS and CDR2 YYNGEE. Full variable domain (outside the CDR3, taken from reference TRBV9 and TRBJ1-1): DSGVTQTPKHLITATGQRVTLRCSPRSGDLSVYWYQQSLDQGLQFLIQYYNGEERAKGNILERFSAQQFPDLHSELNLSSLELGDSALYFCASSPTEAFFGQGTRLTVV.

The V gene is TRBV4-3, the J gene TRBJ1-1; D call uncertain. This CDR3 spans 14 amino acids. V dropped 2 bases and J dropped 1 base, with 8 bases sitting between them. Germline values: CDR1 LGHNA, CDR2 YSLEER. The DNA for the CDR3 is TGCGCCAGCAGCCAATCAATACCGAACACTGAAGCTTTCTTT. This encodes CASSQSIPNTEAFF.

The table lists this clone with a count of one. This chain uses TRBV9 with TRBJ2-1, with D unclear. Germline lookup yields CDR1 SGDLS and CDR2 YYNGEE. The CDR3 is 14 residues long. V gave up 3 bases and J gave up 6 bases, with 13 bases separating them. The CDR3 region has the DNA TGTGCCAGCAGCGCAGTGAGGCTGTCCAATGAGCAGTTCTTC. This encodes CASSAVRLSNEQFF.

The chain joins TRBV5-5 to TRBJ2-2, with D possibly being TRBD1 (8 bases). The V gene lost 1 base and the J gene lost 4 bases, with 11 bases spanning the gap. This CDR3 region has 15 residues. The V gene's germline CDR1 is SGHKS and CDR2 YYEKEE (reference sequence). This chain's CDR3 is CASSLTGGATGELFF. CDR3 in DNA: TGTGCCAGCAGCTTGACAGGGGGGGCCACCGGGGAGCTGTTTTTT. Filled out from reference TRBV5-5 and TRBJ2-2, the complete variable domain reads DAGVTQSPTHLIKTRGQQVTLRCSPISGHKSVSWYQQVLGQGPQFIFQYYEKEERGRGNFPDRFSARQFPNYSSELNVNALLLGDSALYLCASSLTGGATGELFFGEGSRLTVL.

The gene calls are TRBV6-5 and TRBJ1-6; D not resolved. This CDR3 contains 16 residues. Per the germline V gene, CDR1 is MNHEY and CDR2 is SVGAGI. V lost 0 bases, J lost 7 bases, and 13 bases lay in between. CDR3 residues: CASSYSLTLGNSPLHF. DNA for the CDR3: TGTGCCAGCAGTTACTCGTTAACCTTGGGGAATTCACCCCTCCACTTT.

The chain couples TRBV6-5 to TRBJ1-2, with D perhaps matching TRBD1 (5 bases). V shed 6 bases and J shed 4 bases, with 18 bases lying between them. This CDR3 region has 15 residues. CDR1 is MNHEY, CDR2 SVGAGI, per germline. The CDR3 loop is CASSRTPSGGYGYTF. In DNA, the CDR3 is TGTGCCAGCAGCCGCACCCCTTCTGGGGGCTATGGCTACACCTTC.

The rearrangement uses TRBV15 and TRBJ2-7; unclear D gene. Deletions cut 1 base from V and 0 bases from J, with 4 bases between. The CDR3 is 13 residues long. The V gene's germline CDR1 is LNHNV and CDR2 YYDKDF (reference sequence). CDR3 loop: CATSRASSYEQYF. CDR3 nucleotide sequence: TGTGCCACCAGCAGAGCGTCCTCCTACGAGCAGTACTTC.

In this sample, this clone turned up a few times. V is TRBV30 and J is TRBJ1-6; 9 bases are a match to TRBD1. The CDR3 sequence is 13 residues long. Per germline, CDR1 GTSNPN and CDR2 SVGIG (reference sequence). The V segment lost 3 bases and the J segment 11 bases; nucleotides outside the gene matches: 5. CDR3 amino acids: CAWRSQGATPLHF. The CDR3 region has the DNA TGTGCCTGGAGGTCACAGGGGGCGACACCCCTCCACTTT.

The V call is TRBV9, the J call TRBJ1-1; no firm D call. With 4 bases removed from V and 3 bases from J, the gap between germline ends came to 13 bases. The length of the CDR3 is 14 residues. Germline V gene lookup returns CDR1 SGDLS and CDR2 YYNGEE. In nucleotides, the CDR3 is TGTGCCAGCAGCCCATCGGGCGCGGACACTGAAGCTTTCTTT. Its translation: CASSPSGADTEAFF.